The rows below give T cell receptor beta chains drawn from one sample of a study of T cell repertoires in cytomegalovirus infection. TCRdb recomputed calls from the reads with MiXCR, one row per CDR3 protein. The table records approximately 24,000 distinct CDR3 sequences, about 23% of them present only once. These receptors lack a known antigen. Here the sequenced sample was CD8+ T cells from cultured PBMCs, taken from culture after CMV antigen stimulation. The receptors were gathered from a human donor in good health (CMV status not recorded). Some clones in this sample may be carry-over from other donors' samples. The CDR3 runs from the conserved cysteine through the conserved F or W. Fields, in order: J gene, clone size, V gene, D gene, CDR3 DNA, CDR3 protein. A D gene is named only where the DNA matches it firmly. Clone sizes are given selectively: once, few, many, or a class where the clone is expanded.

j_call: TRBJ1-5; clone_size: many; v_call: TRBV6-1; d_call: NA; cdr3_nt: TGTGCCAGCAGTGAAGAAGACGGACCTCAGCCCCAGCATTTT; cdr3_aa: CASSEEDGPQPQHF
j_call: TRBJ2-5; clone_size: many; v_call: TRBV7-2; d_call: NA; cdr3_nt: TGTGCCAGCAGCTTAGGAGCTAGCTTGGAGACCCAGTACTTC; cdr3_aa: CASSLGASLETQYF
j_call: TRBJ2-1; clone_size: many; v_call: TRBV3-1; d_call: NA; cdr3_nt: TGTGCCAGCAGCCAAGGACGAGGCTCACGTAATGAGCAGTTCTTC; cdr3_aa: CASSQGRGSRNEQFF
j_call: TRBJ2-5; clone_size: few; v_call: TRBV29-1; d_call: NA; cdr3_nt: TGCAGCGTTGAAGATAGTCCCCGGGCCCTCATGGGCCAGTACTTC; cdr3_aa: CSVEDSPRALMGQYF
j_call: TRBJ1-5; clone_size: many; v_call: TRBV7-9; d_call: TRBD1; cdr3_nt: TGTGCCAGCAGTCCCTTGGACAGGGGAGGAAATCAGCCCCAGCATTTT; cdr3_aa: CASSPLDRGGNQPQHF
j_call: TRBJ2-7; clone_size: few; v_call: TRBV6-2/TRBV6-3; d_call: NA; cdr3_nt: TGTGCCAGCACCGAGATCGGGTGGACTTTCGCCACCTACGAGCAGTACTTC; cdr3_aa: CASTEIGWTFATYEQYF
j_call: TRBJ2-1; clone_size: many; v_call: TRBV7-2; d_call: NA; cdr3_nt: TGTGCCAGCAGCCAGACCCAGGGTCACAATGAGCAGTTCTTC; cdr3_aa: CASSQTQGHNEQFF
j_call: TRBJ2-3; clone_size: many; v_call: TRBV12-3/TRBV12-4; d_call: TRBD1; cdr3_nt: TGTGCCAGCAGTTTGGGGACAGGGGACACAGATACGCAGTATTTT; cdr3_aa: CASSLGTGDTDTQYF
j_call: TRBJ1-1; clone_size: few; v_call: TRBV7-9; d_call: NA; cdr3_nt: TGTGCCCTTGTGTTAGGGAACACTGAAGCTTTCTTT; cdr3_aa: CALVLGNTEAFF
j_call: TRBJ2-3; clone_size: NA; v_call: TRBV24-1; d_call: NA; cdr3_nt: TGTGCCACCAGTGATTCTAGTGGGGGCTGGACAGATACGCAGTATTTT; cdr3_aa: CATSDSSGGWTDTQYF
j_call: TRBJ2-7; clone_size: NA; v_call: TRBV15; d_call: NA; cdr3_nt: TGTGCCACCAGCAGAGATAATTCGGGGGCGCAGGGCGAGCAGTACTTC; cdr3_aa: CATSRDNSGAQGEQYF
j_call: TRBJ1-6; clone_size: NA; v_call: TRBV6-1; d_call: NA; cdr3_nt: TGTGCCAGCAGGGACGGAACCAATTCACCCCTCCACTTT; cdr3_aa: CASRDGTNSPLHF
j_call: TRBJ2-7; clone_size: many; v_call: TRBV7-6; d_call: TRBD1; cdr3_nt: TGTGCCAGCAGCTTGGGACAGGGAGGTTACGAGCAGTACTTC; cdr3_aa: CASSLGQGGYEQYF
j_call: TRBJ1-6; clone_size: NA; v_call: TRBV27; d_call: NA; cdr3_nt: TGTGCCAGCAGTTCCGGAAACTATAATTCACCCCTCCACTTT; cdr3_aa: CASSSGNYNSPLHF